The 29 T cell receptor beta chains in this list originate from one sample, sequenced in a study of T cell responses to AZD1222 COVID-19 vaccine. Only in-frame clones appear in the TCRdb table, and some are missing; sequencing was by immunoSEQ multiplex PCR. The repertoire holds 150,000 or so clones, with roughly 91% as singletons. Sample: peripheral blood, taken on day 0 of AZD1222 vaccination. The receptor source for this set is an adult in good health.

This chain links TRBV27 with TRBJ1-1, with D unresolved. The ends were cut back, 2 bases at V and 6 bases at J, with 10 bases in the middle. Germline V lookup: CDR1 MNHEY, CDR2 SMNVEV (reference sequence). The CDR3 length is 13 residues. The CDR3 loop reads CASSLLGKAEAFF. CDR3 coding DNA: TGTGCCAGCAGTTTACTCGGGAAAGCTGAAGCTTTCTTT.

This chain uses TRBV3-1 (or the pseudogene TRBV3-2) with TRBJ2-5; D is tentatively TRBD1 or TRBD2 (6 bases each). Trimming removed 5 bases at V and 5 bases at J, with 18 bases between. The CDR3 loop spans 15 amino acids. The germline gives CDR1 LGHDT, CDR2 YNNKEL (reference sequence). CDR3 residues: CASSTQKGGPETQYF. CDR3 sequence (DNA): TGTGCCAGCAGCACTCAGAAGGGGGGTCCCGAGACCCAGTACTTC.

This sequence joins TRBV2 and TRBJ1-5; D might be TRBD1 (6 bases). The CDR3 runs 15 residues. V was pared by 4 bases and J by 11 bases, with 21 bases between. Germline CDR1 SNHLY, CDR2 FYNNEI. The CDR3 spells CASSVIRGGEGTQHF. In DNA, the CDR3 is TGTGCCAGCAGTGTTATCAGGGGAGGAGAGGGGACCCAGCATTTT.

The chain uses TRBV4-1 and TRBJ2-1; 7 nucleotides match TRBD1. Germline assignment: CDR1 MGHRA and CDR2 YSYEKL. The V gene end was trimmed by 5 bases and the J gene end by 16 bases; junction bases not matched to a gene: 14. The CDR3 sequence is 13 residues long. CDR3 sequence: CASSNPDRVAPFF. CDR3 nucleotide sequence: TGCGCCAGCAGCAACCCTGACAGGGTGGCGCCTTTCTTC.

The chain joins TRBV28 to TRBJ1-4, with D perhaps TRBD1 (6 bases). V was clipped by 1 base and J by 8 bases, with 17 bases between them. The germline gives CDR1 MDHEN, CDR2 SYDVKM. CDR3 size: 16 residues. The CDR3 spells CASSLSYDRLGEKLFF. DNA for the CDR3: TGTGCCAGCAGTTTATCTTATGACAGGCTTGGGGAAAAACTGTTTTTT.

The CDR3 loop is CASSFGGSNQPQHF. CDR3 nucleotide sequence: TGTGCCAGCAGCTTCGGAGGTAGCAATCAGCCCCAGCATTTT. This chain connects TRBV5-6 to TRBJ1-5; D uncertain. The CDR3 runs 14 residues. V shed 2 bases and J shed 0 bases, with 6 bases lying between them. Germline CDR1 reads SGHDT; CDR2 reads YYEEEE.

This sequence joins TRBV2 and TRBJ1-2; D remains ambiguous. The CDR3 extends over 11 amino acids. V was cut by 8 bases and J by 6 bases, with 10 bases left in between. Germline V CDR1 and CDR2: SNHLY, FYNNEI. The CDR3 is CASEAPNGYTF. The CDR3 DNA is TGTGCCAGCGAGGCTCCCAATGGCTACACCTTC.

The chain carries TRBV29-1 and TRBJ2-3; D is perhaps TRBD1 or TRBD2 (6 bases each). This CDR3 is built from 14 residues. Per the germline V gene, CDR1 is SQVTM and CDR2 is ANQGSEA. V was shortened by 5 bases and J by 4 bases, with 16 bases between the two germline ends. This chain's CDR3 is CSVTSGGLSDTQYF. As DNA, the CDR3 is TGCAGCGTTACATCCGGGGGCCTCTCAGATACGCAGTATTTT.

This clone was counted a single time. The V and J genes are TRBV30 and TRBJ2-3, with 8 bases matching TRBD2. Germline V gene sequence: CDR1 GTSNPN, CDR2 SVGIG (reference sequence). CDR3 length: 15 amino acids. V shed 0 bases and J 2 bases; nucleotides not matched to a gene: 4. The CDR3 sequence is CAWSVPGGVTDTQYF. The CDR3 nucleotides are TGTGCCTGGAGTGTACCGGGGGGGGTCACAGATACGCAGTATTTT.

V and J are TRBV11-3 and TRBJ1-4; D ambiguous. There are 15 residues in the CDR3. Trimming stripped 1 base from V and 0 bases from J, with 6 bases between. Germline loops: CDR1 SGHNT, CDR2 YENEEA. In DNA, the CDR3 is TGTGCCAGCAGCTTAGGAACCTCAACTAATGAAAAACTGTTTTTT. Its protein product is CASSLGTSTNEKLFF.

The chain has TRBV3-1 (or the pseudogene TRBV3-2) and TRBJ2-3, with 11 bases that match TRBD2. The CDR3 has 16 residues. Unmatched junction bases numbered 10, after V lost 7 bases and J lost 4 bases. Germline V gene lookup returns CDR1 LGHDT and CDR2 YNNKEL (reference sequence). CDR3 amino acids: CASTTSGGRPPDTQYF. As DNA, the CDR3 is TGTGCCAGCACCACTAGCGGGGGTCGCCCCCCAGATACGCAGTATTTT.

CDR3 amino acids: CASSPGMTDNYGYTF. Written as DNA, the CDR3 is TGTGCCAGCAGCCCCGGCATGACAGACAACTATGGCTACACCTTC. This sequence joins TRBV9 and TRBJ1-2; possible D gene TRBD1, 5 bases. The CDR3 is 15 amino acids. Germline CDR1 reads SGDLS; CDR2 reads YYNGEE. V was clipped by 4 bases and J by 2 bases, with 15 bases between them.

This chain links TRBV5-1 with TRBJ1-1, with 9 bases identical to TRBD1. This CDR3 contains 15 residues. With 0 bases clipped from V and 4 bases from J, the junction kept 4 bases outside the gene matches. Germline V gives CDR1 SGHRS, CDR2 YFSETQ. CDR3 DNA sequence: TGCGCCAGCAGCTTGGCCGGGACAGGGTTCACTGAAGCTTTCTTT. It codes for CASSLAGTGFTEAFF.

The rearrangement links TRBV6-5 to TRBJ1-6; weak D call: TRBD1 (6 bases). Germline values: CDR1 MNHEY, CDR2 SVGAGI. V lost 2 bases and J 7 bases, leaving 12 bases between the germline ends. This CDR3 comprises 15 residues. CDR3 sequence (DNA): TGTGCCAGCAGTTACGCCCTCGGACAGAATTCACCCCTCCACTTT. Translating it yields CASSYALGQNSPLHF.

The chain employs TRBV12-3 or TRBV12-4 and TRBJ2-3, with D possibly matching TRBD1 (7 bases). Between the trimmed V and J ends, which lost 6 bases and 8 bases, there was a span of 15 bases. The CDR3 extends over 13 amino acids. In DNA, the CDR3 is TGTGCCAGCAGCGGGCAGGGGGGCTCTACGCAGTATTTT. It specifies CASSGQGGSTQYF.

This clone was recorded once. The V and J genes are TRBV4-3 and TRBJ1-1; D ambiguous. Germline V gene sequence: CDR1 LGHNA, CDR2 YSLEER. This CDR3 region has 15 residues. The V gene lost 0 bases and the J gene lost 5 bases, with 13 bases spanning the gap. The CDR3 loop is CASSQDASVRTEAFF. Written as DNA, the CDR3 is TGCGCCAGCAGCCAAGATGCGAGCGTGAGGACTGAAGCTTTCTTT.

This clone was seen a single time. The V call is TRBV6-5, the J call TRBJ2-4; weak D call: TRBD2 (5 bases). The germline V gene encodes CDR1 MNHEY and CDR2 SVGAGI. V was clipped by 2 bases and J by 15 bases, with 17 bases between them. This CDR3 is built from 13 residues. The CDR3: CASSYPSSQSGYF. In nucleotides, the CDR3 is TGTGCCAGCAGTTACCCCTCCAGCCAGAGCGGGTACTTC.

The chain's CDR3 is CASSVGLAGAYNEQFF. The CDR3 DNA is TGCGCCAGCAGCGTGGGACTAGCGGGGGCTTACAATGAGCAGTTCTTC. The chain combines TRBV5-1 with TRBJ2-1, with 14 bases matching TRBD2. The CDR3 sequence is 16 residues long. V lost 4 bases, J lost 4 bases, and 4 bases stayed unmatched. CDR1 is SGHRS and CDR2 is YFSETQ in the germline V gene.

This CDR3 reads CASTGENTEAFF. For the CDR3, the DNA is TGTGCCAGCACAGGGGAAAACACTGAAGCTTTCTTT. The chain is built from TRBV12-3 or TRBV12-4 and TRBJ1-1, with D possibly matching TRBD1 (6 bases). This CDR3 is built from 12 residues. Between the trimmed V and J ends, which lost 7 bases and 2 bases, there was a span of 8 bases.

The chain employs TRBV6-5 and TRBJ1-3; D remains unclear. V was clipped by 7 bases and J by 3 bases, with 4 bases between them. CDR1 is MNHEY and CDR2 is SVGAGI in the germline V gene. CDR3 size: 11 residues. For the CDR3, the DNA is TGTGCCAGCACCCTTGGAAACACCATATATTTT. Its translation is CASTLGNTIYF.

The chain carries TRBV6-1 and TRBJ1-2; TRBD1 is a possible D gene (5 bases). The germline V and J ends were trimmed by 1 base and 11 bases, with 11 bases remaining between them. Germline V gene sequence: CDR1 MNHNS, CDR2 SASEGT. This CDR3 is built from 12 residues. The CDR3 protein is CASSEEGRRYTF. In DNA form, the CDR3 reads TGTGCCAGCAGTGAAGAGGGACGGCGATACACCTTC.

This clone has just a few counts. V gene TRBV5-1 combines with J gene TRBJ1-3; 8 nucleotides align to TRBD1. With 5 bases clipped from V and 0 bases from J, the junction kept 10 bases outside the gene matches. Germline lookup yields CDR1 SGHRS and CDR2 YFSETQ. The CDR3 runs to 17 residues. The CDR3 region has the DNA TGCGCCAGCAGGCCAAACCGGGACAGGAACTCTGGAAACACCATATATTTT. Protein sequence: CASRPNRDRNSGNTIYF.

This clone has just one count. Compared with germline, one end of the junction differs, possibly owing to a read error. The V and J genes are TRBV5-8 and TRBJ1-1; possibly TRBD1 for D (5 bases). CDR1 and CDR2 from the germline V gene are SGHTS and YDEGEE. The CDR3 extends over 14 amino acids. The CDR3 nucleotides are TGTGCCAGCAACTTGGGGCAGGGGAACACTGAAGCTTTCTTT. Translating it yields CASNLGQGNTEAFF.

About this clone: The junction does not match germline at one end; this may be a read error. The chain couples TRBV7-7 to TRBJ2-1; 8 bases align to TRBD2. Germline assignment: CDR1 SSHAT and CDR2 FNYEAQ (reference sequence). The CDR3 runs to 14 residues. CDR3 sequence reads: CASSPGLVSNEQFF. The CDR3 DNA sequence: TGTGCTAGCAGCCCGGGACTAGTAAGCAATGAGCAGTTCTTC.

This chain joins TRBV5-1 and TRBJ2-7, with D possibly TRBD2 on 5 matching bases. The V and J ends lost 4 bases and 1 base respectively, with 15 bases between them. Germline loops: CDR1 SGHRS, CDR2 YFSETQ. This CDR3 contains 15 residues. The CDR3 DNA reads as TGCGCCAGCAGCATCGGTTACGGGGTGTCCTACGAGCAGTACTTC. Translating gives CASSIGYGVSYEQYF.

This clone was picked up one time. J is TRBJ1-5 and V is TRBV3-1 (or the pseudogene TRBV3-2), with D tentatively TRBD1 (5 bases). The CDR3 covers 14 residues. V dropped 2 bases and J dropped 4 bases, with 9 bases sitting between them. Per the germline V gene, CDR1 is LGHDT and CDR2 is YNNKEL (reference sequence). CDR3 in amino acids: CASSQWWGNQPQHF. CDR3 DNA: TGTGCCAGCAGCCAATGGTGGGGGAATCAGCCCCAGCATTTT.

This chain joins TRBV9 and TRBJ1-6, with unresolved D. V dropped 2 bases and J dropped 11 bases, with 11 bases sitting between them. Germline-derived CDR1 and CDR2 are SGDLS and YYNGEE. The CDR3 is 13 amino acids. The CDR3 spells CASSVGFEAPLHF. CDR3 sequence (DNA): TGTGCCAGCAGCGTCGGTTTCGAGGCACCCCTCCACTTT.

This rearrangement joins TRBV6-2 or TRBV6-3 to TRBJ1-1; D not resolved. Trimming took 0 bases from V and 8 from J, leaving 22 bases between them. Per germline, CDR1 MNHEY and CDR2 SVGEGT. This CDR3 has 17 residues. As DNA, the CDR3 is TGTGCCAGCAGTTACTCGAAATTGAATTTTTGGGGTGCAGAAGCTTTCTTT. Encoded protein: CASSYSKLNFWGAEAFF.

This chain links TRBV4-3 with TRBJ2-3; 10 bases align to TRBD1. Germline lookup yields CDR1 LGHNA and CDR2 YSLEER. After removal of 1 base from V and 10 bases from J, the junction contained 5 bases not matched to a gene. The CDR3 is 14 residues long. The CDR3 sequence is CASSQVGQGFAQYF. CDR3 bases: TGCGCCAGCAGCCAAGTGGGACAGGGGTTTGCGCAGTATTTT.